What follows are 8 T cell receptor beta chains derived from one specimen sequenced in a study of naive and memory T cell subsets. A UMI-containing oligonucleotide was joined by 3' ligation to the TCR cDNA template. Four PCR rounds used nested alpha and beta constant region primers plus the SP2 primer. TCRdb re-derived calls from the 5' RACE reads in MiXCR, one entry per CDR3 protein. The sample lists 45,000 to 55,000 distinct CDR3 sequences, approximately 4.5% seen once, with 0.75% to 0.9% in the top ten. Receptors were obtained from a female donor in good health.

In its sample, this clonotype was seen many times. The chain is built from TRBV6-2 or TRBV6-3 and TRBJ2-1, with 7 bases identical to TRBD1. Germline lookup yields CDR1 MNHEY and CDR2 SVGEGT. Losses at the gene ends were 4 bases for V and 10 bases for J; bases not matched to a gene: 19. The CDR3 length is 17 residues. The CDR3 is CASSLRPAISMTGEQFF. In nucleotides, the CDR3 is TGTGCCAGCAGTTTACGACCTGCCATCAGTATGACAGGGGAGCAGTTCTTC.

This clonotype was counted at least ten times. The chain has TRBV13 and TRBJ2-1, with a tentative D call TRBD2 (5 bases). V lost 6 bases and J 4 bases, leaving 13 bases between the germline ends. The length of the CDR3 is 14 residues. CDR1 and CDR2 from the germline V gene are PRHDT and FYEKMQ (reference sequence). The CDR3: CASSHSSYYNEQFF. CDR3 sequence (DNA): TGTGCCAGCAGTCATTCTAGCTATTACAATGAGCAGTTCTTC.

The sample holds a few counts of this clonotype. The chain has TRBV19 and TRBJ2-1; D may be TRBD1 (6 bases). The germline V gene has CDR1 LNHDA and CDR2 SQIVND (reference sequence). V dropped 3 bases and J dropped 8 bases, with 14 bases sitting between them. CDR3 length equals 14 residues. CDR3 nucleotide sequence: TGTGCCAGTAGTATTGGCAGGGGACGGGATGAGCAGTTCTTC. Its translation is CASSIGRGRDEQFF.

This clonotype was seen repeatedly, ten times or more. The CDR3 loop is CATSRGDAQETQYF. The CDR3 nucleotides are TGTGCCACCAGCAGAGGGGACGCCCAAGAGACCCAGTACTTC. The chain links TRBV15 to TRBJ2-5; possibly TRBD1 or TRBD2 for D (5 bases each). The germline gives CDR1 LNHNV, CDR2 YYDKDF (reference sequence). The length of the CDR3 is 14 residues. The V end was cut by 1 base, the J end by 1 base, with 7 bases between. The full variable domain, its missing parts supplied by reference TRBV15 and TRBJ2-5, is DAMVIQNPRYQVTQFGKPVTLSCSQTLNHNVMYWYQQKSSQAPKLLFHYYDKDFNNEADTPDNFQSRRPNTSFCFLDIRSPGLGDTAMYLCATSRGDAQETQYFGPGTRLLVL.

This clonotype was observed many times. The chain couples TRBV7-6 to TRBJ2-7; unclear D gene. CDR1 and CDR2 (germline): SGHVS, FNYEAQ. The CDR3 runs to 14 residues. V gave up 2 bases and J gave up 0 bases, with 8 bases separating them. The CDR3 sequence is CASSLWSDSYEQYF. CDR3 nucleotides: TGTGCCAGCAGCTTATGGAGCGACTCCTACGAGCAGTACTTC.

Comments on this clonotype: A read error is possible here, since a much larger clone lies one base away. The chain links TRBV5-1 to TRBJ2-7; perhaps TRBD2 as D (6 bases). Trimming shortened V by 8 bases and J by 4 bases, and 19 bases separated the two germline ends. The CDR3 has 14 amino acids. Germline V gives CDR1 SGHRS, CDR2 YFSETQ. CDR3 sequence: CARSLGGPHYEQYF. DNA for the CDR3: TGCGCCAGGTCCTTGGGAGGCCCGCATTACGAGCAGTACTTC.

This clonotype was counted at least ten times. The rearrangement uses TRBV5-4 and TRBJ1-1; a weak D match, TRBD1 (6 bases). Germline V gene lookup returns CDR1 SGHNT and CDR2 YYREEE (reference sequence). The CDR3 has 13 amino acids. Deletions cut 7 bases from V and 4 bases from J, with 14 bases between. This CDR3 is CASESTGSTEAFF. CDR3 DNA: TGTGCCAGCGAATCTACAGGGAGCACTGAAGCTTTCTTT. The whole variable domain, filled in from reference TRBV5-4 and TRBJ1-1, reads ETGVTQSPTHLIKTRGQQVTLRCSSQSGHNTVSWYQQALGQGPQFIFQYYREEENGRGNFPPRFSGLQFPNYSSELNVNALELDDSALYLCASESTGSTEAFFGQGTRLTVV.

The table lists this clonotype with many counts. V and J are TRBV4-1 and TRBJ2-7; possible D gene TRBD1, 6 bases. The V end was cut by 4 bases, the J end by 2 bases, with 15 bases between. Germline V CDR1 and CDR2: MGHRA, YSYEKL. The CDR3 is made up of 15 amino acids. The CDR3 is CASSPKGDRPYEQYF. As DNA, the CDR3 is TGCGCCAGCAGCCCCAAGGGCGACAGGCCCTACGAGCAGTACTTC.